This T cell receptor (beta chain) was observed in a study of T cell repertoires in cytomegalovirus infection. On the study more broadly: TCR beta signatures that were public indicated CMV infection and matching HLA type. Study-wide results and caveats: The cumulative frequency of public TCR beta families distinguished individuals who carried CMV together with the relevant HLA. HLA-C-restricted CMV clonotypes gave the most frequent clonotype in two of eight donors.

CDR1 is LNHDA, CDR2 SQIVND, per germline (reference sequence). The ends lost 5 bases at V and 8 bases at J; junction bases unmatched: 10. The CDR3 sequence is 14 residues long. TCRdb recomputed calls from the reads with MiXCR, one row per CDR3 protein. The repertoire holds approximately 500,000 distinct CDR3 sequences, with more than 20% as singletons. Regarding this clonotype: Antigen unknown.

The origin of this receptor is a human donor in good health (CMV status not recorded). Some clones in this sample may be carry-over from other donors' samples. The genes are TRBV19 and TRBJ1-2, with TRBD1 matching over 8 bases. Sequenced: PBMCs. The CDR3 region has the DNA TGTGCCAGTAGTCCAGGGGGCACAGCCGGAGGCTACACCTTC. This translates into CASSPGGTAGGYTF.